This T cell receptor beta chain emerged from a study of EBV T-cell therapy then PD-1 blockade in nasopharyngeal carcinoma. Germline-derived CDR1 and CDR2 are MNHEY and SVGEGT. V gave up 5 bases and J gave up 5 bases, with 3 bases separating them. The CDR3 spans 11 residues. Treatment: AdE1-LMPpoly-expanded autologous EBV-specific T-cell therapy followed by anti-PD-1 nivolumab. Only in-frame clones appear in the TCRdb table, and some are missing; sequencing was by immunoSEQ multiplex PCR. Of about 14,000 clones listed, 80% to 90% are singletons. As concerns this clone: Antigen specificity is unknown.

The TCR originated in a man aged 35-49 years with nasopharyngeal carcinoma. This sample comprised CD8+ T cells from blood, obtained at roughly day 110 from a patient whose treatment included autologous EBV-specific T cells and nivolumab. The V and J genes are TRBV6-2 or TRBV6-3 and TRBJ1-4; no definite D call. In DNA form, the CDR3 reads TGTGCCAGCAGTCGCAATGAAAAACTGTTTTTT. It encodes CASSRNEKLFF.